The clone carrying this TCR beta chain was counted only a few times. In germline, CDR1 is SGHVS, CDR2 FQNEAQ. This CDR3 spans 15 amino acids. With 5 bases clipped from V and 7 bases from J, the junction kept 6 bases outside the gene matches. These data belong to a study of T cell repertoires in cytomegalovirus infection. TCRdb fed the reads into MiXCR, producing one record per CDR3 protein. The table shows roughly 760,000 distinct CDR3 sequences, with roughly 36% occurring only once. The clonotype comes from a human donor in good health (CMV status not recorded). Some clones in this sample may be carry-over from other donors' samples. Input material: PBMCs. J is TRBJ1-5 and V is TRBV7-8; the match to TRBD1 covers 12 bases. The CDR3, as DNA: TGTGCCAGCAGCGCAGGGACAGGGGGCCGACAGCCCCAGCATTTT. Residues: CASSAGTGGRQPQHF.